This T cell receptor (beta chain) is from a study of OX40 agonist ivuxolimab in advanced cancers. Study-level background: Ivuxolimab was an agonistic, fully human IgG2 monoclonal antibody directed against OX40 (CD134), a costimulatory receptor. In the dose-escalation cohort, 65% to 90% of patients were male, and the mean age was around 60 years, with a range of about 23 to 90. Partial responses occurred in three dose-escalation patients: two with cutaneous melanoma and one with hepatocellular carcinoma. Among the 50 to 55 dose-escalation patients, some 19 had hepatocellular carcinoma, approximately 15 melanoma, 9 renal cell carcinoma and 9 head and neck cancer. Intravenous ivuxolimab was administered to patients every 2 weeks at six dose levels: 0.01, 0.1, 0.3, 1.5, 3 and 10 mg/kg. Peripheral TCRbeta sequencing was intended to test whether TCR sequence diversity was altered and clonal T-cell expansion was caused by ivuxolimab. The monotherapy dose-escalation portion (N ≈ 50 patients) of the phase I ivuxolimab trial is reported in the paper. Patients were allowed to have had prior anti-PD-1, anti-PD-L1 or anti-CTLA-4 therapy, and around 43% of the dose-escalation patients had been treated with checkpoint inhibitors.

The trial excluded patients who had a history of autoimmune disease or who were on systemic immunosuppression. In every dose cohort, peripheral blood was drawn for TCR sequencing at baseline, cycle 4 day 1, and cycle 7 day 1. Samples were obtained from an open-label, multicenter, first-in-human phase I dose-escalation trial of ivuxolimab. Adults with locally advanced or metastatic melanoma, renal cell, hepatocellular, or head and neck squamous cell carcinoma were enrolled in the trial. Before TCR sequencing, CD4+ T cells and CD8+ T cells from peripheral blood were sorted into separate populations. Reading from cysteine to phenylalanine, the CDR3 counts 16 amino acids. Solely the CDR3 DNA is kept, with 48 bases framed from the first base. Trimming takes 0 bases off V and 4 bases off J; junction bases not matched to a gene: 6. Via the germline V gene (reference sequence), CDR1 is SEHNR and CDR2 FQNEAQ.

To sequence the TCRbeta CDR3 region, genomic DNA was isolated from the sorted cells. TCRbeta CDR3 regions were sequenced using the immunoSEQ Assay. The clones in this table, taken by TCRdb from immuneACCESS, are in-frame only. Not every clone is retained; where verified, under half of the shortfall comes from an unresolved V gene, and the cause of the rest is unknown. The sample table holds some 30,000 clones, of which approximately 80% were seen once. Jointly, the top ten make up around 14% of the sample. What the work shows at the level of the full study, not this receptor alone: In the 0.1-3.0 mg/kg groups, partial responders had among the lowest normalized peripheral clonal expansion, particularly in CD8+ T cells. At doses of 0.1 to 3.0 mg/kg, clonal expansion of both CD4+ and CD8+ blood T cells was observed from baseline to week 6. Low levels of normalized T-cell clonal expansion were also shown by some nonresponding patients. After ivuxolimab, expanded clones were on average more numerous among CD8+ T cells than among CD4+ T cells. The antigen specificity of the peripheral T cells that underwent clonal expansion was not determined.

About this clone itself: Its antigen is unknown. Within one base of it there is no much larger clone, and no base qualities were kept.

The sample was CD4+ or CD8+ T cells sorted from blood, taken in a trial of the OX40 agonist ivuxolimab. This TCR was recovered from an adult with an advanced solid tumor such as melanoma, head and neck, liver or kidney cancer. The chain employs TRBV7-9 and TRBJ1-2; TRBD1 aligns with 9 central bases. The CDR3 loop reads CASSLAGGQGLYGYTF. The sequenced DNA is TGTGCCAGCAGCTTAGCGGGGGGACAGGGCCTCTATGGCTACACCTTC.